Shown below are 8 T cell receptor beta chains from a single sample sequenced in a study of PD-L1 blockade in urothelial cancer. Method: immunoSEQ multiplex PCR; TCRdb's copy keeps in-frame clones and lacks some. The sample records fewer than 50,000 clones, around 90% being singletons. The sample here was PBMCs, taken around atezolizumab (anti-PD-L1) treatment. The receptors here all came from a man between 65 and 80 years old with urothelial cancer.

This sequence joins TRBV7-9 and TRBJ2-7, with TRBD1 matching 11 bases. V lost 8 bases and J lost 6; bases outside the gene matches: 6. The V gene's germline CDR1 is SEHNR and CDR2 FQNEAQ (reference sequence). The CDR3 is 13 amino acids. The CDR3 region is CASERDRGGEQYF. DNA of the CDR3: TGTGCCAGCGAACGGGACAGGGGGGGCGAGCAGTACTTC.

This rearrangement joins TRBV28 to TRBJ1-2; D is possibly TRBD1 (5 bases). CDR1 and CDR2 from the germline V gene are MDHEN and SYDVKM. V lost 6 bases and J 5 bases, leaving 7 bases between the germline ends. The CDR3 contains 11 residues. CDR3: CASRRGYGYTF. The CDR3 DNA reads as TGTGCCAGCAGGCGGGGGTATGGCTACACCTTC.

V and J are TRBV6-5 and TRBJ2-1; D unclear. Germline-derived CDR1 and CDR2 are MNHEY and SVGAGI. V was trimmed by 3 bases and J by 12 bases, leaving 9 bases between them. The CDR3 spans 11 residues. DNA of the CDR3: TGTGCCAGCAGTTATTCCAGGTTGCAGTTCTTC. This encodes CASSYSRLQFF.

The table lists this clone with a few counts. V and J are TRBV29-1 and TRBJ2-1, with 7 bases matching TRBD2. This CDR3 region has 14 residues. The junction had 6 bases not matched to a gene; V was cut back by 4 bases and J by 3 bases. Germline CDR1 SQVTM, CDR2 ANQGSEA. The CDR3 bases are TGCAGCGTTGTAGGGGCTAGCGGCTACAATGAGCAGTTCTTC. Its translation: CSVVGASGYNEQFF.

The gene calls are TRBV18 and TRBJ2-7; a weak D match, TRBD2 (5 bases). The length of the CDR3 is 14 residues. Germline loops: CDR1 KGHSH, CDR2 LQKENI. Trimming took 1 base from V and 1 from J, leaving 8 bases between them. The CDR3 protein is CASSPRAGSYEQYF. As DNA, the CDR3 is TGTGCCAGCTCACCACGGGCGGGTTCCTACGAGCAGTACTTC.

This chain uses TRBV20-1 with TRBJ2-5; D is uncertain. CDR3 length equals 10 residues. Germline lookup yields CDR1 DFQATT and CDR2 SNEGSKA (reference sequence). Between the trimmed V and J ends, which lost 6 bases and 5 bases, there was a span of 7 bases. This CDR3 reads CSALWETQYF. CDR3 bases: TGCAGTGCACTCTGGGAGACCCAGTACTTC.

The chain carries TRBV9 and TRBJ2-1, with 9 bases matching TRBD2. The CDR3 sequence is 14 residues long. J was trimmed by 9 bases and V by 3 bases; bases with no gene match: 7. Germline values: CDR1 SGDLS, CDR2 YYNGEE. The CDR3 DNA reads TGTGCCAGCAGCGGGCTAGCGGGAAGGTCTGAGCAGTTCTTC. Amino acid sequence: CASSGLAGRSEQFF.

The rearrangement links TRBV7-8 to TRBJ1-2; no definite D call. The ends were cut back, 1 base at V and 8 bases at J, with 23 bases in the middle. Germline loops: CDR1 SGHVS, CDR2 FQNEAQ. This CDR3 is built from 17 residues. CDR3 nucleotide sequence: TGTGCCAGCAGCTTAGAGCCGAGAGGGAGGGTAGGCCACGGCTACACCTTC. It yields the protein CASSLEPRGRVGHGYTF.